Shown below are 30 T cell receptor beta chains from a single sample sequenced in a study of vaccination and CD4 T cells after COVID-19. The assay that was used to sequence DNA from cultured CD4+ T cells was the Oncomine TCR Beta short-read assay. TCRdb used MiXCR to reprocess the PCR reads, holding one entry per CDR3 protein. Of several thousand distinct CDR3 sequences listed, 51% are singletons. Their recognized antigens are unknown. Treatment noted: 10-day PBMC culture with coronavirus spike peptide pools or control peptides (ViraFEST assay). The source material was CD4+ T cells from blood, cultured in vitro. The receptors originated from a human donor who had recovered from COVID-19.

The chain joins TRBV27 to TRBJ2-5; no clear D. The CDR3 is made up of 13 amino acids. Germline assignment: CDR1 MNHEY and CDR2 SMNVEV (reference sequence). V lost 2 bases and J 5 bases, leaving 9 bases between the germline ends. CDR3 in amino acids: CASSLSIGETQYF. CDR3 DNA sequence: TGTGCCAGCAGTTTAAGTATAGGTGAGACCCAGTACTTC.

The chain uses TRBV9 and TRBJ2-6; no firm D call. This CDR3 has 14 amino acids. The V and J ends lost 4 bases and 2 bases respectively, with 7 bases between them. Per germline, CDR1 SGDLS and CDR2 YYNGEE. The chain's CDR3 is CASSRRAGANVLTF. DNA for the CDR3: TGTGCCAGCAGCCGAAGGGCTGGGGCCAACGTCCTGACTTTC. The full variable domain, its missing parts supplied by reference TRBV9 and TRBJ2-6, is DSGVTQTPKHLITATGQRVTLRCSPRSGDLSVYWYQQSLDQGLQFLIQYYNGEERAKGNILERFSAQQFPDLHSELNLSSLELGDSALYFCASSRRAGANVLTFGAGSRLTVL.

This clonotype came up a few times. The CDR3: CATSRDDREDYAFF. The CDR3, as DNA: TGTGCCACCAGCAGAGATGACAGGGAGGATTACGCTTTCTTT. This rearrangement joins TRBV15 to TRBJ1-1, with 7 nucleotides matching TRBD1. CDR3 length equals 14 residues. V lost 0 bases and J lost 11; bases outside the gene matches: 9. Germline-derived CDR1 and CDR2 are LNHNV and YYDKDF (reference sequence).

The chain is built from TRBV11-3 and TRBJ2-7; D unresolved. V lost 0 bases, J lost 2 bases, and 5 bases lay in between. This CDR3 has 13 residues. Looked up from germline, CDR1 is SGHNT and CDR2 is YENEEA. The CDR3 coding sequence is TGTGCCAGCAGCTTAGATCTACCCTACGAGCAGTACTTC. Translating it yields CASSLDLPYEQYF.

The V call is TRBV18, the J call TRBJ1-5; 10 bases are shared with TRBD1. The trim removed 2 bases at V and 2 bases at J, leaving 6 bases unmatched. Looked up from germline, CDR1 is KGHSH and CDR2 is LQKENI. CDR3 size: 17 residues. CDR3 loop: CASSPKGTGVGNQPQHF. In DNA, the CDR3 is TGTGCCAGCTCACCAAAAGGGACAGGGGTGGGCAATCAGCCCCAGCATTTT.

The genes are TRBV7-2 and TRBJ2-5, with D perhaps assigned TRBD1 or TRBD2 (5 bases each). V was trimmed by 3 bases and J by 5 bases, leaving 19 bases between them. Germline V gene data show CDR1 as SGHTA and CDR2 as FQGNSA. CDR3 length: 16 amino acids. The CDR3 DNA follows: TGTGCCAGCAGCTTTTGGTACGAGGCAGGGAGCGAGACCCAGTACTTC. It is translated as CASSFWYEAGSETQYF.

In DNA form, the CDR3 reads TGCAGTGCTATTGGACTAGCGGGAGGCTTCGGAATAGAGACCCAGTACTTC. Its translation is CSAIGLAGGFGIETQYF. The gene calls are TRBV20-1 and TRBJ2-5; 14 bases line up with TRBD2. V lost 4 bases and J lost 4; bases outside the gene matches: 11. CDR3 length: 17 amino acids. CDR1 and CDR2 (germline): DFQATT, SNEGSKA (reference sequence).

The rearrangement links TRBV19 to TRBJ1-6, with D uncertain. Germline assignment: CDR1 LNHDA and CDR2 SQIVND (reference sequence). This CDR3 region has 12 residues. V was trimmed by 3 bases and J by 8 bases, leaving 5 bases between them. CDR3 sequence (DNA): TGTGCCAGTAGTATTCAGCATTCACCCCTCCACTTT. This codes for CASSIQHSPLHF.

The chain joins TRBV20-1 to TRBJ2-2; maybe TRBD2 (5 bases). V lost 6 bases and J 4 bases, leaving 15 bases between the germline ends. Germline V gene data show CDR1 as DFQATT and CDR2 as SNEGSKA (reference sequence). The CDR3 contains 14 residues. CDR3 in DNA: TGCAGTGCCAGAACGGGGAAGGGCACCGGGGAGCTGTTTTTT. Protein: CSARTGKGTGELFF.

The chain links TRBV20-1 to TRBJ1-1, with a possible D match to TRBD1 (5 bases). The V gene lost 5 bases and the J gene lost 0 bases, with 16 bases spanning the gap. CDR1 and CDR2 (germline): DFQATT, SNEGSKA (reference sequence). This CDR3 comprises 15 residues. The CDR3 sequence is CSAVTDVPMNTEAFF. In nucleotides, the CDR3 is TGCAGTGCTGTGACAGATGTCCCTATGAACACTGAAGCTTTCTTT.

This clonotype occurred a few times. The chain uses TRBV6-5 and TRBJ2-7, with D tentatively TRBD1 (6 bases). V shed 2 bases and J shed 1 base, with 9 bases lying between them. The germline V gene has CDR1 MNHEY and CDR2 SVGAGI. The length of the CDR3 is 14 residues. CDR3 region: CASSYRDKSYEQYF. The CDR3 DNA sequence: TGTGCCAGCAGTTACCGGGACAAATCCTACGAGCAGTACTTC.

CDR3 sequence (DNA): TGTGCCAGCAGCTTAGAAGTCATGTGGACTGGGGCCAACGTCCTGACTTTC. Translating gives CASSLEVMWTGANVLTF. V gene TRBV7-9 combines with J gene TRBJ2-6, with no clear D. The CDR3 length is 17 residues. The germline V gene encodes CDR1 SEHNR and CDR2 FQNEAQ (reference sequence). The ends were cut back, 1 base at V and 2 bases at J, with 12 bases in the middle.

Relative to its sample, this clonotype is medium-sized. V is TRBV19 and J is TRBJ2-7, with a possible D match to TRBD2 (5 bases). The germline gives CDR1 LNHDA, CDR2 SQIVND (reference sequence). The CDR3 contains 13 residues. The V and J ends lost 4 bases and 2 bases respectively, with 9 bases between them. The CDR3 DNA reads TGTGCCAGTAGTACCCCCGGGGCCTACGAGCAGTACTTC. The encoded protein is CASSTPGAYEQYF.

The CDR3 nucleotides are TGTGCCAGCAGAACCGGGACTAGCAATTTTGAGCAGTTCTTC. Encoded protein: CASRTGTSNFEQFF. The chain employs TRBV11-2 and TRBJ2-1; 9 bases line up with TRBD2. This CDR3 region has 14 residues. Germline CDR1 and CDR2: SGHAT and FQNNGV. V was clipped by 6 bases and J by 9 bases; unmatched bases: 9.

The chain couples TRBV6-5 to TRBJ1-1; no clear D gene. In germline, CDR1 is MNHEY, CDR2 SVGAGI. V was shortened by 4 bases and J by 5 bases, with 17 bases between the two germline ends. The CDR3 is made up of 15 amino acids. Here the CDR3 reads CASSFNSWAETEAFF. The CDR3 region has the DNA TGTGCCAGCAGTTTCAACTCCTGGGCGGAAACTGAAGCTTTCTTT.

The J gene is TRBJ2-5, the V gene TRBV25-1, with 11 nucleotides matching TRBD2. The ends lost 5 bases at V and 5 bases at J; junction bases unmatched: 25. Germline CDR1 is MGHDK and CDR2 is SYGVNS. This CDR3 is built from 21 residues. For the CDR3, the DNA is TGTGCCAGCAGTCCAACCCGGGGCTCACTAGCGGGAGAGGTTGTGCTTGAGACCCAGTACTTC. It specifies CASSPTRGSLAGEVVLETQYF.

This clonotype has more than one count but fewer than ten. The CDR3 nucleotides read TGTGCCAGCAGCCCTCGCCCCGGGACAGGGGATCACGAGCAGTACTTC. Translation gives CASSPRPGTGDHEQYF. The chain couples TRBV5-5 to TRBJ2-7; 10 positions match TRBD1. This CDR3 has 16 amino acids. Trimming removed 4 bases from V and 5 bases from J; junction bases left unmatched: 12. CDR1 and CDR2 from the germline V gene are SGHKS and YYEKEE (reference sequence).

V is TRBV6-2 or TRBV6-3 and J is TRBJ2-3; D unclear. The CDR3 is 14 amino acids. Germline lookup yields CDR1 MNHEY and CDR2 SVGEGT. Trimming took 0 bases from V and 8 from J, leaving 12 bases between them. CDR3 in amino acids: CASSYSPLRPTQYF. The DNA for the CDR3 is TGTGCCAGCAGTTACTCGCCTCTTCGCCCTACGCAGTATTTT.

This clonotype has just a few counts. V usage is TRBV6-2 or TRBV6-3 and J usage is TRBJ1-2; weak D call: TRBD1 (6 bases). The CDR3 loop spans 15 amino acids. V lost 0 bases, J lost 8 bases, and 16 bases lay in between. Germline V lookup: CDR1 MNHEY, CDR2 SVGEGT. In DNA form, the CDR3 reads TGTGCCAGCAGTTACTCGATACCAGGGGTTGGCGGCTACACCTTC. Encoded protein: CASSYSIPGVGGYTF.

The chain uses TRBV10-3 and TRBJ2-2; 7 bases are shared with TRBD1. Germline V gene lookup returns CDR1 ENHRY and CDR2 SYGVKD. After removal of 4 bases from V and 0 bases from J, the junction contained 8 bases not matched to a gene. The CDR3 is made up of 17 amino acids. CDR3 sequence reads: CAISGRQGKANTGELFF. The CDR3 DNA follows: TGTGCCATCAGTGGGAGACAGGGAAAAGCGAACACCGGGGAGCTGTTTTTT.

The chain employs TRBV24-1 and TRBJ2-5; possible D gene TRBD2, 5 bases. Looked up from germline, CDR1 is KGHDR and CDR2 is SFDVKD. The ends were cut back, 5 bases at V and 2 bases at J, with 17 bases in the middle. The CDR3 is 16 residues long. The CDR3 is CATSANTREPQETQYF. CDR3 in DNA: TGTGCCACCAGTGCCAATACACGGGAACCACAAGAGACCCAGTACTTC.

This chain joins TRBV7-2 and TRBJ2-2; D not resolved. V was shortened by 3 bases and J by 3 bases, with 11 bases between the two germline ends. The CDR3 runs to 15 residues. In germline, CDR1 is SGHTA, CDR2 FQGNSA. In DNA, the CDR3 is TGTGCCAGCAGCTTCCGACGGTTGGACACCGGGGAGCTGTTTTTT. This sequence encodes CASSFRRLDTGELFF.

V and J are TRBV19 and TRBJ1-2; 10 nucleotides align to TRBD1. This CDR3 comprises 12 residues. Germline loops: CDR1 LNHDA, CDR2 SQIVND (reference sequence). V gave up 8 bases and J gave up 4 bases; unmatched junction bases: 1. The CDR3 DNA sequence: TGTGCCAGTCGGGACAGGGGCTATGGCTACACCTTC. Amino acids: CASRDRGYGYTF.

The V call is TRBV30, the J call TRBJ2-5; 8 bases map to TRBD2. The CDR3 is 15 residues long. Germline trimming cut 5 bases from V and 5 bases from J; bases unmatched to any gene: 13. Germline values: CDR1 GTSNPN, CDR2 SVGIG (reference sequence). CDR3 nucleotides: TGTGCCTGGTGTCGTCCGGGACTAGGATCGGAGACCCAGTACTTC. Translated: CAWCRPGLGSETQYF.

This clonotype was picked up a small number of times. The CDR3 spells CASSVPAGGNNEQFF. DNA of the CDR3: TGTGCCAGCAGTGTTCCAGCGGGGGGGAACAATGAGCAGTTCTTC. The chain combines TRBV6-1 with TRBJ2-1; 10 bases are shared with TRBD2. This CDR3 contains 15 residues. V shed 4 bases, J shed 5 bases, and the junction held 5 bases outside the gene matches. Germline V gene data show CDR1 as MNHNS and CDR2 as SASEGT.

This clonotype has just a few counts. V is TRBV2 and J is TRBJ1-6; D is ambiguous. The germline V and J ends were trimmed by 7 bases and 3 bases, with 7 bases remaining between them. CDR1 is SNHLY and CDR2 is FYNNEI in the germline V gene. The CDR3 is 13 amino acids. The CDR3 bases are TGTGCCAGCATCGATTACTATAATTCACCCCTCCACTTT. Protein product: CASIDYYNSPLHF. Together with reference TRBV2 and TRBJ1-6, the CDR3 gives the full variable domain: EPEVTQTPSHQVTQMGQEVILRCVPISNHLYFYWYRQILGQKVEFLVSFYNNEISEKSEIFDDQFSVERPDGSNFTLKIRSTKLEDSAMYFCASIDYYNSPLHFGNGTRLTVT.

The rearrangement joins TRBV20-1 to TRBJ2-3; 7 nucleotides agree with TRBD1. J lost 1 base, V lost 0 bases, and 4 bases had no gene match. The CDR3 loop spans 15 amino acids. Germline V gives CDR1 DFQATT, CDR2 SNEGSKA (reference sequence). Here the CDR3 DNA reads TGCAGTGCTAGAGACCGAGGGGGCCGCACAGATACGCAGTATTTT. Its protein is CSARDRGGRTDTQYF.

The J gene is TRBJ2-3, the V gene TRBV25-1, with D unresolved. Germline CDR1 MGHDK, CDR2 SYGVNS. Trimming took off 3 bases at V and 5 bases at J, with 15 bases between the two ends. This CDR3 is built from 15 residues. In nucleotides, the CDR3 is TGTGCCAGCAGTGACCATCGTAGGGATGAAGATACGCAGTATTTT. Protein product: CASSDHRRDEDTQYF.

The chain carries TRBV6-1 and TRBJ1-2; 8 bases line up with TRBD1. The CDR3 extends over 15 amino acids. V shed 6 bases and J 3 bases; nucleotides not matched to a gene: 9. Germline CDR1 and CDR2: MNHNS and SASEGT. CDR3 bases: TGTGCCAGCAGGGAGACCGGACAGGGAGACTATGGCTACACCTTC. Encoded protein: CASRETGQGDYGYTF.

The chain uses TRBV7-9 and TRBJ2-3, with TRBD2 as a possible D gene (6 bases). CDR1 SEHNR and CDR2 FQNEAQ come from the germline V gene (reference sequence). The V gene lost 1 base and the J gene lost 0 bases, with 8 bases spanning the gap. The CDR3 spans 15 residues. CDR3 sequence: CASSLGRGSTDTQYF. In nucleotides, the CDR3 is TGTGCCAGCAGCTTAGGGCGGGGAAGCACAGATACGCAGTATTTT.